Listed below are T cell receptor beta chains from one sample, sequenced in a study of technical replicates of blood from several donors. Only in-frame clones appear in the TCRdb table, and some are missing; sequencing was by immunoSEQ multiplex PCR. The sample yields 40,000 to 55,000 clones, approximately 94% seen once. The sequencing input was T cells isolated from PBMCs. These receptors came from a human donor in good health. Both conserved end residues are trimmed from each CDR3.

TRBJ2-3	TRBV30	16	AWSVLEMELFSTDTQY
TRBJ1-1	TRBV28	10	ASRPQGTEAF
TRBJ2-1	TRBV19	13	ASSTRDYLYNEQF
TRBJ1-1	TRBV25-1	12	ASSHQGEGTEAF
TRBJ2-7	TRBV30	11	AWSVLQGGEQY
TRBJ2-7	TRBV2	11	ASTTSGRHEQY
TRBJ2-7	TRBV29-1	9	SVGREGEQY
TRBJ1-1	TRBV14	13	ASSHWGGQGTEAF
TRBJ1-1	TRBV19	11	ATQSREDTEAF
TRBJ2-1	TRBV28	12	ASLTSGRYNEQF
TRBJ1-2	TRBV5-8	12	ASSFESLNYGYT
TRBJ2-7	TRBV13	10	ASSPDTLEQY
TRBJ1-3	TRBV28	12	ASSFQGRGNTIY
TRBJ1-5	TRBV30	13	AWSLGEYSNQPQH
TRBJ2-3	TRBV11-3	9	ASSLLDTQY
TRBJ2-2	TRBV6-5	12	ASSYSSLAGELF
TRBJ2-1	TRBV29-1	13	SARTREREGNEQF
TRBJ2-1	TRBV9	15	ASSVEGGTLSYNEQF
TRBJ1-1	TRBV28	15	ASSLYHPGRGNTEAF
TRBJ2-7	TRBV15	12	ATSRRDSFYEQY
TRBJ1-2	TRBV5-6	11	ASSTIRVRGYT
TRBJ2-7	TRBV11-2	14	ASSPTGRGSKGEQY
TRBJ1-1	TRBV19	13	ASSLYRGRNTEAF
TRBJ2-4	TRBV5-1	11	ASSLAGGGPPN
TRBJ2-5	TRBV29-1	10	SVGQGQETQY
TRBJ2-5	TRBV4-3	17	ASSQDTSGIFGLQETQY
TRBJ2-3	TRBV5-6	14	ASSFGQGAYGDTQY
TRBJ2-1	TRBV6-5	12	ASSYGSYNDEQF
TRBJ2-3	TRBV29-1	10	SCGRALDTQY
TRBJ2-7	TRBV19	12	ASSRQGGSYEQY
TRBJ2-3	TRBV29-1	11	SVRQGGTDTQY
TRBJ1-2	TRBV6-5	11	ASRGQGFYGYT
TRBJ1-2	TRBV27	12	ASSFGPSNYGYT
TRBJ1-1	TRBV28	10	ASSFRNTEAF
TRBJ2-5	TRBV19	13	ASSREGLSYETQY
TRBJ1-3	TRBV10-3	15	AISESVRGIAGNTIY
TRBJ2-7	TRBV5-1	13	ASSPRTSGGYEQY
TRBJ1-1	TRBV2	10	ASGGRDTEAF
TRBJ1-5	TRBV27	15	ASSPGTGGYSNQPQH
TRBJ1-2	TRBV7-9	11	ASSPPGGYGYT
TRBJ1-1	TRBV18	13	ASSPAGPTNTEAF
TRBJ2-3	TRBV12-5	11	ASGLVFMDTQY
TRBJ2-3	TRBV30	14	AWSVSGRANTDTQY
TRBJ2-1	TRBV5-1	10	ASSLAPREQF
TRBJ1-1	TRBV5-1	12	ASGGGGMNTEAF
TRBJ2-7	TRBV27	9	ASIGGSQQY
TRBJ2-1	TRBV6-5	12	ASSGTSFWNEQF
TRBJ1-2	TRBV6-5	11	ASSESTGEGYT
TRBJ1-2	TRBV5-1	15	AIERGRVRYPGCGYT
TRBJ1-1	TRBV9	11	ASSVTGGFEAF
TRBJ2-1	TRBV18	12	ASSPKREQYEQF
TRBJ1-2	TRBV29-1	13	SVPMEGSSGYGYT
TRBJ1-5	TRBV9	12	ASSGGQGNQPQH
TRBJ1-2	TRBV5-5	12	ASSQDRGRGGYT
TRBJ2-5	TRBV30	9	AWSPQGAQY
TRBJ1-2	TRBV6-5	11	ASRKGLNYGYT
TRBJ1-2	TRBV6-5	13	ASSYRQGSNYGYT
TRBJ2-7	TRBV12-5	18	ASGLTESGQGAREDYEQY
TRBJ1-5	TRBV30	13	AWSVWGGLDQPQH
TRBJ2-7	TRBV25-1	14	ASQTPGLAGAYEQY